The 29 T cell receptor beta chains below all came from one sample that was sequenced in a study of blood T cell repertoires in COVID-19. The method was immunoSEQ multiplex PCR; TCRdb's version includes in-frame clones alone and lacks a portion of them. The data show just over 300,000 clones, with nearly 90% seen just once and approximately 4.3% held by the top ten. Sequencing was done on a sample of PBMCs or T cells enriched from blood (not recorded which). Source of these receptors: a woman under 30 with acute COVID-19.

The genes are TRBV3-1 (or the pseudogene TRBV3-2) and TRBJ2-4; no clear D. V was cut by 0 bases and J by 2 bases, with 8 bases left in between. Germline lookup yields CDR1 LGHDT and CDR2 YNNKEL (reference sequence). The CDR3 loop spans 15 amino acids. CDR3 DNA sequence: TGTGCCAGCAGCCAAGACACGGTGACCAAAAACATTCAGTACTTC. Its translation is CASSQDTVTKNIQYF.

This chain connects TRBV27 to TRBJ2-7; 7 positions match TRBD1. The trim removed 5 bases at V and 0 bases at J, leaving 4 bases unmatched. CDR1 and CDR2 from the germline V gene are MNHEY and SMNVEV (reference sequence). The CDR3 runs to 14 residues. CDR3 protein: CASSTDRFSYEQYF. The CDR3 coding sequence is TGTGCCAGCAGTACGGACAGGTTCTCCTACGAGCAGTACTTC.

The chain combines TRBV28 with TRBJ1-1, with 8 bases fitting TRBD1. Trimming took 5 bases from V and 1 from J; bases not matched to a gene: 9. CDR1 and CDR2 (germline): MDHEN, SYDVKM. This CDR3 is built from 16 residues. In nucleotides, the CDR3 is TGTGCCAGCAGTCCCAGACAGGGGACAGGGAACACTGAAGCTTTCTTT. The encoded protein is CASSPRQGTGNTEAFF.

As for this clone: Additional DNA sequences in this sample encode the identical CDR3. The chain has TRBV27 and TRBJ1-1, with TRBD1 as a possible D gene (5 bases). The germline V gene has CDR1 MNHEY and CDR2 SMNVEV (reference sequence). The V and J ends lost 2 bases and 2 bases respectively, with 6 bases between them. The CDR3 has 13 residues. The CDR3 DNA reads TGTGCCAGCAGTTTAGGGGCAAACACTGAAGCTTTCTTT. Translation: CASSLGANTEAFF.

V gene TRBV4-1 combines with J gene TRBJ1-5; D call uncertain. V was shortened by 6 bases and J by 0 bases, with 9 bases between the two germline ends. The CDR3 covers 14 residues. From germline, CDR1 is MGHRA and CDR2 YSYEKL. CDR3 in amino acids: CASSLHLSNQPQHF. The CDR3 coding sequence is TGCGCCAGCAGTTTACACCTTAGCAATCAGCCCCAGCATTTT.

The genes are TRBV9 and TRBJ2-1; D possibly corresponds to TRBD2 (6 bases). Deletions cut 2 bases from V and 10 bases from J, with 13 bases between. The length of the CDR3 is 13 residues. Germline assignment: CDR1 SGDLS and CDR2 YYNGEE. CDR3 nucleotide sequence: TGTGCCAGCAGCGTCGGGGACGGAGGGGAGCAGTTCTTC. Translating gives CASSVGDGGEQFF.

V gene TRBV24-1 combines with J gene TRBJ1-2; the D gene is possibly TRBD1 (6 bases). This CDR3 comprises 16 residues. Germline V gene sequence: CDR1 KGHDR, CDR2 SFDVKD. V was cut by 1 base and J by 1 base, with 12 bases left in between. The chain's CDR3 is CATSDFRGDINYGYTF. Written as DNA, the CDR3 is TGTGCCACCAGTGATTTCCGGGGGGACATTAACTATGGCTACACCTTC.

V is TRBV2 and J is TRBJ1-5, with TRBD1 matching over 8 bases. This CDR3 is built from 14 residues. With V trimmed by 4 bases and J by 3 bases, 2 bases remained unmatched. Germline V CDR1 and CDR2: SNHLY, FYNNEI. The CDR3 loop is CASSGQGNNQPQHF. CDR3 in DNA: TGTGCCAGCAGTGGACAGGGGAACAATCAGCCCCAGCATTTT.

On this clone itself: Other DNA sequences in this sample translate to the same CDR3. This sequence joins TRBV27 and TRBJ2-7; TRBD2 aligns across 11 bases. CDR1 and CDR2 from the germline V gene are MNHEY and SMNVEV (reference sequence). The CDR3 spans 15 residues. Trimming took 2 bases from V and 3 from J; bases not matched to a gene: 3. DNA for the CDR3: TGTGCCAGCAGTTTAAATAGCGGGAGGGACTACGAGCAGTACTTC. It is translated as CASSLNSGRDYEQYF.

The chain joins TRBV29-1 to TRBJ2-2; 7 positions match TRBD1. V was clipped by 6 bases and J by 3 bases; unmatched bases: 1. The CDR3 covers 12 residues. From germline, CDR1 is SQVTM and CDR2 ANQGSEA. The CDR3 protein is CSVDRDTGELFF. The CDR3 DNA reads TGCAGCGTCGACAGGGACACCGGGGAGCTGTTTTTT.

This chain joins TRBV5-6 and TRBJ1-2, with D possibly TRBD1 on 5 matching bases. Between the trimmed V and J ends, which lost 3 bases and 5 bases, there was a span of 11 bases. Germline CDR1 SGHDT, CDR2 YYEEEE. The CDR3 consists of 13 residues. The CDR3 protein is CASSSRARYGYTF. Here the CDR3 DNA reads TGTGCCAGCAGCTCCAGGGCAAGGTATGGCTACACCTTC.

The chain links TRBV11-2 to TRBJ2-2, with D uncertain. This CDR3 spans 12 amino acids. V was trimmed by 3 bases and J by 6 bases, leaving 5 bases between them. The germline CDR1 and CDR2 sequences are SGHAT and FQNNGV. CDR3 region: CASSLSSGELFF. CDR3 nucleotides: TGTGCCAGCAGCTTGAGTTCCGGGGAGCTGTTTTTT.

This chain joins TRBV28 and TRBJ1-5, with a weak D call TRBD1 (5 bases). There are 12 residues in the CDR3. The V end lost 10 bases, the J end lost 4 bases, and 11 bases lay between the germline ends. Looked up from germline, CDR1 is MDHEN and CDR2 is SYDVKM. The CDR3 protein is CAIRGANQPQHF. The CDR3 DNA sequence: TGTGCCATAAGGGGCGCGAATCAGCCCCAGCATTTT.

The chain carries TRBV2 and TRBJ2-3; D gene unclear. CDR3 size: 14 residues. Germline assignment: CDR1 SNHLY and CDR2 FYNNEI. With 4 bases removed from V and 0 bases from J, the gap between germline ends came to 8 bases. The CDR3: CASSVRPSTDTQYF. In DNA, the CDR3 is TGTGCCAGCAGTGTGCGGCCTAGCACAGATACGCAGTATTTT.

The J gene is TRBJ2-3, the V gene TRBV7-9; D is possibly TRBD1 (5 bases). V was pared by 1 base and J by 2 bases, with 10 bases between. This CDR3 comprises 15 residues. Per germline, CDR1 SEHNR and CDR2 FQNEAQ (reference sequence). CDR3 region: CASSLEGSFTDTQYF. The CDR3 DNA is TGTGCCAGCAGCTTAGAGGGGTCCTTCACAGATACGCAGTATTTT.

V is TRBV6-5 and J is TRBJ2-7; TRBD1 matches at 9 bases. Losses at the gene ends were 0 bases for V and 4 bases for J; bases not matched to a gene: 4. CDR1 is MNHEY, CDR2 SVGAGI, per germline. The CDR3 runs 15 residues. The CDR3 sequence: CASSYSRDRVYEQYF. The DNA of the CDR3 is TGTGCCAGCAGTTACTCCCGGGACAGGGTTTACGAGCAGTACTTC.

This rearrangement joins TRBV3-1 (or the pseudogene TRBV3-2) to TRBJ2-1, with D uncertain. In germline, CDR1 is LGHDT, CDR2 YNNKEL (reference sequence). Trimming took off 4 bases at V and 12 bases at J, with 22 bases between the two ends. The CDR3 is 15 amino acids. The CDR3, as DNA: TGTGCCAGCAGCCGCATGGCGAGAGGTAACTTCGGGCAGTTCTTC. This sequence encodes CASSRMARGNFGQFF.

V is TRBV7-2 and J is TRBJ1-2, with D maybe TRBD1 (6 bases). Trimming took off 6 bases at V and 5 bases at J, with 16 bases between the two ends. The germline gives CDR1 SGHTA, CDR2 FQGNSA. The CDR3 has 14 amino acids. DNA for the CDR3: TGTGCCAGCAGGAATACAGGGACCCCGTATGGCTACACCTTC. Translated: CASRNTGTPYGYTF. The full variable domain, completed using reference TRBV7-2 and TRBJ1-2, is GAGVSQSPSNKVTEKGKDVELRCDPISGHTALYWYRQSLGQGLEFLIYFQGNSAPDKSGLPSDRFSAERTGGSVSTLTIQRTQQEDSAVYLCASRNTGTPYGYTFGSGTRLTVV.

The chain recombines TRBV28 with TRBJ2-7; TRBD2 might be the D (5 bases). There are 12 residues in the CDR3. Germline V CDR1 and CDR2: MDHEN, SYDVKM. V lost 2 bases, J lost 7 bases, and 9 bases lay in between. CDR3 region: CASSLPGGEQYF. The CDR3 DNA reads TGTGCCAGCAGTTTACCGGGCGGGGAGCAGTACTTC.

This chain connects TRBV5-5 to TRBJ2-1, with TRBD2 matching 8 bases. Germline values: CDR1 SGHKS, CDR2 YYEKEE (reference sequence). Germline trimming cut 4 bases from V and 3 bases from J; bases unmatched to any gene: 6. CDR3 length: 15 residues. CDR3 nucleotides: TGTGCCAGCAGCGTAACTAGCGGAGTCTACAATGAGCAGTTCTTC. Amino acids: CASSVTSGVYNEQFF.

This chain links TRBV19 with TRBJ2-7; 9 bases line up with TRBD1. The CDR3 consists of 15 residues. J was trimmed by 6 bases and V by 6 bases; bases with no gene match: 12. Looked up from germline, CDR1 is LNHDA and CDR2 is SQIVND (reference sequence). Here the CDR3 reads CASSSQGTGGREQYF. The CDR3 DNA follows: TGTGCCAGTAGCTCCCAGGGTACAGGGGGCCGCGAGCAGTACTTC.

The chain employs TRBV20-1 and TRBJ1-5, with 7 bases fitting TRBD1. Germline values: CDR1 DFQATT, CDR2 SNEGSKA (reference sequence). J gave up 0 bases and V 3 bases, and 5 bases lay outside the gene matches. CDR3 length: 15 amino acids. This CDR3 reads CSASSTGDSNQPQHF. CDR3 sequence (DNA): TGCAGTGCTAGTTCCACAGGGGATAGCAATCAGCCCCAGCATTTT.

The rearrangement uses TRBV5-6 and TRBJ2-7; 7 positions agree with TRBD1. The CDR3 spans 17 residues. J was trimmed by 2 bases and V by 0 bases; bases with no gene match: 11. The germline V gene encodes CDR1 SGHDT and CDR2 YYEEEE. CDR3 in amino acids: CASSLALWTGLTYEQYF. CDR3 DNA sequence: TGTGCCAGCAGCTTGGCATTGTGGACAGGATTAACCTACGAGCAGTACTTC.

This sequence joins TRBV7-9 and TRBJ1-2; 7 nucleotides align to TRBD1. Germline V gives CDR1 SEHNR, CDR2 FQNEAQ (reference sequence). CDR3 length: 14 residues. V lost 1 base, J lost 8 bases, and 7 bases stayed unmatched. This CDR3 is CASSLGRQGQGYTF. CDR3 in DNA: TGTGCCAGCAGCTTAGGAAGACAGGGCCAAGGCTACACCTTC.

The genes are TRBV2 and TRBJ2-7; 9 bases match TRBD1. Germline values: CDR1 SNHLY, CDR2 FYNNEI. V lost 11 bases and J lost 5; bases outside the gene matches: 7. The CDR3 is made up of 12 amino acids. The CDR3 is CASAGQGHEQYF. For the CDR3, the DNA is TGTGCCTCGGCGGGACAGGGCCACGAGCAGTACTTC.

The rearrangement uses TRBV5-5 and TRBJ1-2; the D gene is possibly TRBD1 (5 bases). CDR3 length equals 16 residues. The germline V gene encodes CDR1 SGHKS and CDR2 YYEKEE (reference sequence). The V and J ends lost 2 bases and 6 bases respectively, with 20 bases between them. The CDR3 loop reads CASSFSGGIGYHGYTF. CDR3 nucleotide sequence: TGTGCCAGCAGCTTTAGTGGGGGGATCGGGTATCATGGCTACACCTTC.

V is TRBV28 and J is TRBJ1-2; perhaps TRBD1 as D (6 bases). The CDR3 has 15 residues. The V end lost 5 bases, the J end lost 4 bases, and 17 bases lay between the germline ends. Germline lookup yields CDR1 MDHEN and CDR2 SYDVKM. The CDR3 sequence is CASSPHKQGPYGYTF. As DNA, the CDR3 is TGTGCCAGCAGTCCACATAAACAGGGCCCCTATGGCTACACCTTC.

J is TRBJ1-2 and V is TRBV27; TRBD1 agrees at 12 bases. V shed 1 base, J shed 4 bases, and the junction held 7 bases outside the gene matches. Germline CDR1 and CDR2: MNHEY and SMNVEV (reference sequence). The CDR3 consists of 17 residues. This CDR3 is CASSLLTGTGGPYGYTF. CDR3 bases: TGTGCCAGCAGTTTATTGACCGGGACAGGGGGCCCCTATGGCTACACCTTC.

This clone was counted once. The gene calls are TRBV18 and TRBJ1-1, with a weak D call TRBD1 (6 bases). V shed 3 bases and J shed 7 bases, with 9 bases lying between them. The CDR3 totals 12 residues. Germline loops: CDR1 KGHSH, CDR2 LQKENI. The CDR3: CASSPDSVEAFF. The CDR3 DNA reads TGTGCCAGCTCACCGGACAGTGTTGAAGCTTTCTTT.